This T cell receptor (beta chain) derives from a study of response to subunit inactivated influenza vaccine. MiXCR, run by TCRdb on the RT-PCR reads, gives a single entry per CDR3 protein. This table has around 850,000 distinct CDR3 sequences, roughly 20% appearing once. Germline V gene data show CDR1 as SEHNR and CDR2 as FQNEAQ (reference sequence). The CDR3 loop spans 16 amino acids. V lost 5 bases to trimming and J lost 4 bases; unmatched junction nucleotides: 7. The table lists this clonotype with a few counts. The chain recombines TRBV7-9 with TRBJ2-7, with TRBD2 identical over 14 bases. The sequence was collected from a man in his forties or fifties who received an inactivated influenza vaccine. The sample consisted of PBMCs from blood, taken less than 6 days after vaccination. The CDR3 sequence: CASSAGTSGSIYEQYF. CDR3 sequence (DNA): TGTGCCAGCAGCGCGGGGACTAGCGGGAGTATTTACGAGCAGTACTTC.